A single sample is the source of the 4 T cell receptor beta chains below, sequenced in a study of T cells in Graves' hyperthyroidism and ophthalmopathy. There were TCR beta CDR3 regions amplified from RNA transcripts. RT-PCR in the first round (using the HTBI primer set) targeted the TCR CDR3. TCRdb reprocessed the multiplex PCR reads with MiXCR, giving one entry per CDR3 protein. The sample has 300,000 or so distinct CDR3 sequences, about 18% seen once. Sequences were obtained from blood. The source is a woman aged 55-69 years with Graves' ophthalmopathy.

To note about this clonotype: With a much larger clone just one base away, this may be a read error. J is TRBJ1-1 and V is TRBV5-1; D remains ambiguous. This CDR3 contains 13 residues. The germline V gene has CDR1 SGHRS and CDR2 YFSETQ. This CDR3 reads CAGSPEGWTEAFF. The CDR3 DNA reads TGCGCCGGCAGCCCCGAAGGGTGGACTGAAGCTTTCTTT.

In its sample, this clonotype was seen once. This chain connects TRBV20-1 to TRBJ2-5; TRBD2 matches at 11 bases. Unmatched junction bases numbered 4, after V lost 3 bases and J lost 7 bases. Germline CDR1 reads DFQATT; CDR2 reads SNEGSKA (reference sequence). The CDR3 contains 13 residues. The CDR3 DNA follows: TGCAGTGCTAGTGGACTAGCGGGTGCGACCCAGTACTTC. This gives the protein CSASGLAGATQYF.

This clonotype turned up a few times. The CDR3 loop is CASSSRSRGRKETQYF. The DNA of the CDR3 is TGTGCCAGCAGCTCGAGGTCCCGGGGGCGGAAAGAGACCCAGTACTTC. V usage is TRBV5-6 and J usage is TRBJ2-5; D tentatively reads TRBD1 or TRBD2 (6 bases each). The germline V gene has CDR1 SGHDT and CDR2 YYEEEE. Trimming stripped 3 bases from V and 3 bases from J, with 18 bases between. CDR3 length equals 16 residues.

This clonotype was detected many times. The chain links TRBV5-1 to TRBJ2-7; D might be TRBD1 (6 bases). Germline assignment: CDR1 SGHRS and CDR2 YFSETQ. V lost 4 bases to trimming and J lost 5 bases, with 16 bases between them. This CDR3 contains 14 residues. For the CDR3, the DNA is TGCGCCAGCAGCCTTGGCCCTCAGGGGCACGAGCAGTACTTC. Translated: CASSLGPQGHEQYF. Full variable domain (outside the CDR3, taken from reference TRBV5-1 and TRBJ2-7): KAGVTQTPRYLIKTRGQQVTLSCSPISGHRSVSWYQQTPGQGLQFLFEYFSETQRNKGNFPGRFSGRQFSNSRSEMNVSTLELGDSALYLCASSLGPQGHEQYFGPGTRLTVT.